The 26 T cell receptor beta chains below come from one sample, sequenced in a study of blood T cell repertoires in COVID-19. TCRdb's table, derived via immunoSEQ multiplex PCR, lists solely in-frame clones and lacks some. Among over 300,000 clones, roughly 90% were seen once, and the ten largest hold under 7.5%. Source material: peripheral blood. Receptors were obtained from a man between 18 and 35 years old who had recovered from COVID-19.

The chain couples TRBV3-1 (or the pseudogene TRBV3-2) to TRBJ1-2, with TRBD1 matching 7 bases. The CDR3 extends over 16 amino acids. The ends lost 6 bases at V and 0 bases at J; junction bases unmatched: 10. Per the germline V gene, CDR1 is LGHDT and CDR2 is YNNKEL (reference sequence). CDR3 bases: TGTGCCAGCAGGACAGGGTCCCAGGGAGCTAACTATGGCTACACCTTC. Translation: CASRTGSQGANYGYTF.

This chain links TRBV20-1 with TRBJ1-5; tentative D call: TRBD1 (5 bases). CDR3 size: 11 residues. Trimming took 6 bases from V and 7 from J, leaving 10 bases between them. In germline, CDR1 is DFQATT, CDR2 SNEGSKA (reference sequence). CDR3 residues: CSAGVGQPQHF. In DNA form, the CDR3 reads TGCAGTGCAGGGGTTGGGCAGCCCCAGCATTTT.

The count of this clone is one. The chain has TRBV5-1 and TRBJ1-1; TRBD1 aligns across 9 bases. V shed 7 bases, J shed 1 base, and the junction held 5 bases outside the gene matches. The CDR3 runs 14 residues. From germline, CDR1 is SGHRS and CDR2 YFSETQ. CDR3 DNA sequence: TGCGCCAGCGGGTCGGACAGGGGGAACACTGAAGCTTTCTTT. Translating gives CASGSDRGNTEAFF.

V usage is TRBV6-1 and J usage is TRBJ2-1; D might be TRBD2 (6 bases). The V gene lost 3 bases and the J gene lost 3 bases, with 15 bases spanning the gap. Per the germline V gene, CDR1 is MNHNS and CDR2 is SASEGT. CDR3 length: 16 amino acids. CDR3 DNA: TGTGCCAGCAGTGACCTCTTAGCGGTTAACTACAATGAGCAGTTCTTC. This translates into CASSDLLAVNYNEQFF.

This clone appeared once. The chain couples TRBV4-3 to TRBJ1-3; weak D call: TRBD1 (6 bases). CDR3 length: 17 residues. The ends were cut back, 1 base at V and 0 bases at J, with 13 bases in the middle. Germline V CDR1 and CDR2: LGHNA, YSLEER. DNA for the CDR3: TGCGCCAGCAGCCAAGCAACCTGGACAGCCTCTGGAAACACCATATATTTT. As protein: CASSQATWTASGNTIYF.

The rearrangement joins TRBV24-1 to TRBJ2-1; 11 bases line up with TRBD2. Germline values: CDR1 KGHDR, CDR2 SFDVKD. The CDR3 sequence is 15 residues long. V shed 4 bases, J shed 5 bases, and the junction held 3 bases outside the gene matches. The chain's CDR3 is CATSEGTSGHNEQFF. For the CDR3, the DNA is TGTGCCACCAGTGAGGGGACTAGCGGACACAATGAGCAGTTCTTC.

The chain carries TRBV2 and TRBJ2-1; D may be TRBD2 (5 bases). CDR3 length equals 12 residues. CDR1 is SNHLY, CDR2 FYNNEI, per germline. Trimming took off 3 bases at V and 7 bases at J, with 7 bases between the two ends. The DNA for the CDR3 is TGTGCCAGCAGTGAGGGCGGGAATGAGCAGTTCTTC. The encoded protein is CASSEGGNEQFF.

V is TRBV12-5 and J is TRBJ1-5, with 9 bases matching TRBD1. Trimming at V came to 6 bases and at J to 3 bases, leaving 3 bases not matched to a gene. Per germline, CDR1 LGHNT and CDR2 FRNRAP. This CDR3 is 14 amino acids long. This chain's CDR3 is CASGGDRDNQPQHF. CDR3 coding DNA: TGTGCTAGTGGCGGGGACAGGGACAATCAGCCCCAGCATTTT.

The rearrangement uses TRBV25-1 and TRBJ2-7; 7 bases align to TRBD1. Unmatched junction bases numbered 4, after V lost 10 bases and J lost 4 bases. CDR3 length: 11 amino acids. CDR1 MGHDK and CDR2 SYGVNS come from the germline V gene. CDR3 residues: CATEQGYEQYF. The DNA of the CDR3 is TGTGCCACCGAACAGGGGTACGAGCAGTACTTC.

This chain joins TRBV7-2 and TRBJ1-6; TRBD1 is a possible D gene (5 bases). CDR3 length: 13 amino acids. V was pared by 6 bases and J by 10 bases, with 13 bases between. Germline CDR1 SGHTA, CDR2 FQGNSA. CDR3 residues: CASSSQGQSPLHF. DNA of the CDR3: TGTGCCAGCAGTAGCCAGGGTCAGTCACCCCTCCACTTT.

The V and J genes are TRBV2 and TRBJ2-7; a possible D gene is TRBD2 (5 bases). The CDR3 sequence is 14 residues long. Germline CDR1 is SNHLY and CDR2 is FYNNEI. In nucleotides, the CDR3 is TGTGCAGTAGAAGAGGGCGGAATAACCTACGAGCAGTACTTC. As protein: CAVEEGGITYEQYF.

The CDR3 coding sequence is TGTGCCAGCAGACCGGGACTAGCGGGAGAGCAGTACTTC. It specifies CASRPGLAGEQYF. The J gene is TRBJ2-7, the V gene TRBV6-5; TRBD2 aligns across 13 bases. The CDR3 sequence is 13 residues long. The ends lost 6 bases at V and 7 bases at J; junction bases unmatched: 3. Germline CDR1 and CDR2: MNHEY and SVGAGI.

There are a few counts of this clone. The V and J genes are TRBV11-2 and TRBJ2-1; a weak D match, TRBD1 (5 bases). CDR1 and CDR2 from the germline V gene are SGHAT and FQNNGV. The CDR3 is made up of 15 amino acids. V was pared by 1 base and J by 2 bases, with 9 bases between. The CDR3 DNA reads as TGTGCCAGCAGCTTAGGGGGCAGGGCCTACAATGAGCAGTTCTTC. It is translated as CASSLGGRAYNEQFF.

The chain carries TRBV4-1 and TRBJ1-1; D uncertain. CDR3 length: 12 residues. Germline assignment: CDR1 MGHRA and CDR2 YSYEKL. Trimming took 3 bases from V and 1 from J, leaving 3 bases between them. CDR3 sequence (DNA): TGCGCCAGCAGCCAGCGGAACACTGAAGCTTTCTTT. Amino acids: CASSQRNTEAFF.

V gene TRBV2 combines with J gene TRBJ2-5; no reliable D call. This CDR3 comprises 12 residues. The germline gives CDR1 SNHLY, CDR2 FYNNEI. The V end lost 3 bases, the J end lost 5 bases, and 7 bases lay between the germline ends. The CDR3 region is CASSEVEETQYF. The CDR3 DNA reads as TGTGCCAGCAGTGAGGTTGAGGAGACCCAGTACTTC.

The table lists this clone with a count of one. The V call is TRBV7-2, the J call TRBJ1-6; the match to TRBD1 covers 7 bases. The CDR3 length is 14 residues. Germline CDR1 and CDR2: SGHTA and FQGNSA. V lost 9 bases to trimming and J lost 2 bases; unmatched junction nucleotides: 4. The CDR3 reads CASRQGPYNSPLHF. The CDR3 DNA is TGTGCCAGTCGACAGGGACCCTATAATTCACCCCTCCACTTT.

In its sample, this clone was seen a few times. The rearrangement links TRBV7-3 to TRBJ1-1; 10 bases line up with TRBD1. CDR1 is SGHTA and CDR2 is FQGTGA in the germline V gene. CDR3 length equals 17 residues. Germline trimming cut 2 bases from V and 1 base from J; bases unmatched to any gene: 7. CDR3 nucleotide sequence: TGTGCCAGCAGCTTATGGGGACAGGGGCTGGGGAACACTGAAGCTTTCTTT. This sequence encodes CASSLWGQGLGNTEAFF.

The chain joins TRBV7-2 to TRBJ2-7; D not resolved. The CDR3 consists of 12 residues. Germline values: CDR1 SGHTA, CDR2 FQGNSA. Trimming cost V 3 bases and J 4 bases, with 7 bases left between them. CDR3 bases: TGTGCCAGCAGCTTCGACACTTACGAGCAGTACTTC. Translated: CASSFDTYEQYF.

This sequence joins TRBV27 and TRBJ2-7; TRBD1 matches 9 bases. This CDR3 has 13 residues. Germline V gene sequence: CDR1 MNHEY, CDR2 SMNVEV (reference sequence). J was trimmed by 5 bases and V by 3 bases; bases with no gene match: 2. Here the CDR3 reads CASSFDRGNEQYF. The CDR3 nucleotides read TGTGCCAGCAGTTTCGACAGGGGGAACGAGCAGTACTTC.

V and J are TRBV9 and TRBJ1-4, with TRBD1 matching 8 bases. Germline CDR1 is SGDLS and CDR2 is YYNGEE. This CDR3 spans 16 amino acids. Trimming cost V 3 bases and J 8 bases; bases outside gene matches: 12. The CDR3 region is CASSDPGTGLSEKLFF. DNA of the CDR3: TGTGCCAGCAGCGACCCAGGGACAGGCTTATCGGAAAAACTGTTTTTT. Variable domain in full (rest from reference TRBV9 and TRBJ1-4): DSGVTQTPKHLITATGQRVTLRCSPRSGDLSVYWYQQSLDQGLQFLIQYYNGEERAKGNILERFSAQQFPDLHSELNLSSLELGDSALYFCASSDPGTGLSEKLFFGSGTQLSVL.

The chain couples TRBV3-1 (or the pseudogene TRBV3-2) to TRBJ1-1; D is possibly TRBD1 (5 bases). The CDR3 extends over 14 amino acids. V gave up 4 bases and J gave up 0 bases, with 9 bases separating them. The germline CDR1 and CDR2 sequences are LGHDT and YNNKEL (reference sequence). The CDR3 sequence is CASSPRVMNTEAFF. The CDR3 DNA reads as TGTGCCAGCAGCCCCAGGGTAATGAACACTGAAGCTTTCTTT.

The chain recombines TRBV4-3 with TRBJ1-1; weak D call: TRBD1 (6 bases). This CDR3 is built from 18 residues. V was cut by 0 bases and J by 2 bases, with 19 bases left in between. Germline V gene sequence: CDR1 LGHNA, CDR2 YSLEER. The DNA for the CDR3 is TGCGCCAGCAGCCAAGAAGCCTTCGGGGACAACTCAAACACTGAAGCTTTCTTT. It is translated as CASSQEAFGDNSNTEAFF.

V and J are TRBV7-2 and TRBJ2-1; D gene uncertain. Trimming took 1 base from V and 7 from J, leaving 5 bases between them. The CDR3 is 12 residues long. Germline assignment: CDR1 SGHTA and CDR2 FQGNSA. The CDR3 DNA reads TGTGCCAGCAGCTTAGTCCAGAATGAGCAGTTCTTC. Protein: CASSLVQNEQFF.

This chain connects TRBV29-1 to TRBJ1-1, with D maybe TRBD1 (5 bases). Germline CDR1 SQVTM, CDR2 ANQGSEA. The CDR3 covers 11 residues. CDR3 region: CSGGGDTEAFF. The CDR3 DNA is TGCAGTGGGGGGGGTGATACTGAAGCTTTCTTT. Using reference TRBV29-1 and TRBJ1-1 for the parts outside the CDR3, the full variable domain is SAVISQKPSRDICQRGTSLTIQCQVDSQVTMMFWYRQQPGQSLTLIATANQGSEATYESGFVIDKFPISRPNLTFSTLTVSNMSPEDSSIYLCSGGGDTEAFFGQGTRLTVV.

The sample holds a few counts of this clone. This chain connects TRBV18 to TRBJ2-2, with 14 bases lining up with TRBD2. The CDR3 has 19 residues. The V gene's germline CDR1 is KGHSH and CDR2 LQKENI. After removal of 2 bases from V and 3 bases from J, the junction contained 8 bases not matched to a gene. The CDR3 spells CASSPRTSGGPSYTGELFF. DNA for the CDR3: TGTGCCAGCTCACCAAGGACTAGCGGGGGGCCGAGCTACACCGGGGAGCTGTTTTTT.

This clone was seen a handful of times. Other DNA sequences in the same sample also yield this CDR3. V usage is TRBV18 and J usage is TRBJ1-5, with a possible D match to TRBD1 (5 bases). Trimming shortened V by 3 bases and J by 5 bases, and 11 bases separated the two germline ends. CDR3 size: 14 residues. Per the germline V gene, CDR1 is KGHSH and CDR2 is LQKENI. The CDR3 DNA is TGTGCCAGCTCACCTGGCCCGGGGGATCAGCCCCAGCATTTT. Its protein is CASSPGPGDQPQHF.